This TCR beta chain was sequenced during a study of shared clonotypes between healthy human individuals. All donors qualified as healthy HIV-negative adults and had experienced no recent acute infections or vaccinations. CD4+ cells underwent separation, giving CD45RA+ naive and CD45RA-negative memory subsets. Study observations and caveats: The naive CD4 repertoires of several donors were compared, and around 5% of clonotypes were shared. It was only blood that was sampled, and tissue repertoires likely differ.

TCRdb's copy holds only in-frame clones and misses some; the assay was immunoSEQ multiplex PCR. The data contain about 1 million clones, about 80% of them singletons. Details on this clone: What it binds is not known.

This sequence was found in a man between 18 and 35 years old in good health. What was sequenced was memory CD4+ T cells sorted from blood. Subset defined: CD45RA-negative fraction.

In DNA, the CDR3 is TGTGCCAGCAGTGACGGGGACAGGGTGGGCACTGAAGCTTTCTTT. This translates into CASSDGDRVGTEAFF. The rearrangement joins TRBV28 to TRBJ1-1; 9 bases are a match to TRBD1. Germline CDR1 and CDR2: MDHEN and SYDVKM. Unmatched junction bases numbered 8, after V lost 5 bases and J lost 4 bases. This CDR3 is built from 15 residues.